Listed here are 26 T cell receptor beta chains from one sample, sequenced in a study of Ad26.COV2.S vaccination and SARS-CoV-2 variants. As to treatment: about 20 received Ad26.COV2.S at low or high dose, single or two shots; 5 received placebo; per-sample allocation not given. Sampling happened 63 days after the first vaccine or placebo injection. Assay used: immunoSEQ multiplex PCR; TCRdb lists only in-frame clones, some missing. The table lists 330,000 or so clones, around 90% of them singletons. The material was peripheral blood, obtained in a trial of Ad26.COV2.S vaccine versus placebo. These receptors all stem from a person aged 18 to 59 who received the Ad26.COV2.S COVID-19 vaccine or a placebo.

The V and J genes are TRBV2 and TRBJ1-6; 7 bases line up with TRBD1. After removal of 9 bases from V and 3 bases from J, the junction contained 5 bases not matched to a gene. Germline assignment: CDR1 SNHLY and CDR2 FYNNEI. This CDR3 spans 14 amino acids. CDR3 DNA sequence: TGTGCCAGACGACAGGGAATCTATAATTCACCCCTCCACTTT. This encodes CARRQGIYNSPLHF.

The V and J genes are TRBV6-4 and TRBJ1-6; D is perhaps TRBD1 (5 bases). The V gene's germline CDR1 is MRHNA and CDR2 SNTAGT. This CDR3 spans 13 amino acids. Trimming pared 6 bases from V and 13 bases from J, leaving 16 bases between. This CDR3 is CASSHGGLWPLHF. The CDR3 region has the DNA TGTGCCAGCAGCCATGGGGGTTTGTGGCCCCTCCACTTT.

The chain recombines TRBV4-1 with TRBJ2-1; D remains ambiguous. CDR1 and CDR2 from the germline V gene are MGHRA and YSYEKL. The CDR3 is 16 residues long. Trimming pared 0 bases from V and 2 bases from J, leaving 11 bases between. The DNA for the CDR3 is TGCGCCAGCAGCCAAGAGGCCCCAGAGGCCTACAATGAGCAGTTCTTC. Its translation: CASSQEAPEAYNEQFF.

This rearrangement joins TRBV4-1 to TRBJ1-2; possible D gene TRBD1, 5 bases. CDR3 size: 14 residues. The V end was cut by 4 bases, the J end by 6 bases, with 15 bases between. Germline V gene data show CDR1 as MGHRA and CDR2 as YSYEKL. The CDR3 reads CASSLTGTWNGYTF. In DNA, the CDR3 is TGCGCCAGCAGCCTCACCGGGACCTGGAATGGCTACACCTTC.

The V call is TRBV18, the J call TRBJ1-1, with D unresolved. The V end was cut by 3 bases, the J end by 8 bases, with 7 bases between. Per germline, CDR1 KGHSH and CDR2 LQKENI. There are 11 residues in the CDR3. The CDR3 DNA follows: TGTGCCAGCTCACCCTACCAAGAAGCTTTCTTT. It codes for CASSPYQEAFF. Full variable domain (missing parts from reference TRBV18 and TRBJ1-1): NAGVMQNPRHLVRRRGQEARLRCSPMKGHSHVYWYRQLPEEGLKFMVYLQKENIIDESGMPKERFSAEFPKEGPSILRIQQVVRGDSAAYFCASSPYQEAFFGQGTRLTVV.

The chain joins TRBV19 to TRBJ1-6; D is possibly TRBD1 (6 bases). V was cut by 6 bases and J by 8 bases, with 14 bases left in between. CDR3 size: 14 residues. The germline V gene has CDR1 LNHDA and CDR2 SQIVND (reference sequence). The CDR3: CASSLRDTDSPLHF. Written as DNA, the CDR3 is TGTGCCAGTAGCCTCCGGGACACAGATTCACCCCTCCACTTT.

This clone was seen only once. The chain uses TRBV27 and TRBJ1-1, with D maybe TRBD1 (5 bases). V lost 4 bases, J lost 1 base, and 10 bases lay in between. CDR3 size: 14 residues. Germline V gives CDR1 MNHEY, CDR2 SMNVEV (reference sequence). The CDR3 spells CASSSGHRNTEAFF. CDR3 bases: TGTGCCAGCAGTTCAGGACACCGGAACACTGAAGCTTTCTTT.

With regard to this clone: A much bigger clone sits one base away, suggesting this may be a read error. This rearrangement joins TRBV6-5 to TRBJ1-1; perhaps TRBD1 as D (6 bases). The CDR3 loop spans 13 amino acids. V was pared by 6 bases and J by 1 base, with 9 bases between. Germline CDR1 MNHEY, CDR2 SVGAGI. The CDR3 protein is CASRGAGNTEAFF. CDR3 nucleotides: TGTGCCAGCAGGGGGGCAGGGAACACTGAAGCTTTCTTT.

The V gene is TRBV9, the J gene TRBJ1-5; D is uncertain. This CDR3 comprises 13 residues. V was clipped by 7 bases and J by 7 bases, with 15 bases between them. Germline lookup yields CDR1 SGDLS and CDR2 YYNGEE. The DNA of the CDR3 is TGTGCCAGCGGGCCCAAGAGGCGGCAGCCCCAGCATTTT. Protein: CASGPKRRQPQHF. The complete variable domain, with remaining parts taken from reference TRBV9 and TRBJ1-5, reads DSGVTQTPKHLITATGQRVTLRCSPRSGDLSVYWYQQSLDQGLQFLIQYYNGEERAKGNILERFSAQQFPDLHSELNLSSLELGDSALYFCASGPKRRQPQHFGDGTRLSIL.

The chain has TRBV25-1 and TRBJ1-2; D is ambiguous. CDR1 and CDR2 from the germline V gene are MGHDK and SYGVNS. The ends were cut back, 5 bases at V and 3 bases at J, with 19 bases in the middle. This CDR3 spans 16 amino acids. The CDR3 loop reads CASSQGFGPAYYGYTF. DNA for the CDR3: TGTGCCAGCAGTCAAGGGTTCGGCCCAGCCTACTATGGCTACACCTTC.

V gene TRBV6-6 combines with J gene TRBJ2-2; D perhaps matches TRBD1 (7 bases). Germline V gene sequence: CDR1 MNHNY, CDR2 SVGAGI (reference sequence). Trimming pared 3 bases from V and 6 bases from J, leaving 11 bases between. The CDR3 is 14 amino acids. The CDR3 loop reads CASSYGGGPGELFF. DNA for the CDR3: TGTGCCAGCAGTTATGGAGGGGGCCCCGGGGAGCTGTTTTTT.

The V call is TRBV2, the J call TRBJ1-1, with 8 positions matching TRBD1. The CDR3 runs to 13 residues. Losses at the gene ends were 6 bases for V and 5 bases for J; bases not matched to a gene: 5. Germline values: CDR1 SNHLY, CDR2 FYNNEI. DNA for the CDR3: TGTGCCAGCAGGGACAGGGAAGGGACTGAAGCTTTCTTT. This translates into CASRDREGTEAFF.

V gene TRBV7-2 combines with J gene TRBJ2-3; D gene ambiguous. This CDR3 is 16 amino acids long. CDR1 and CDR2 from the germline V gene are SGHTA and FQGNSA. Trimming removed 0 bases from V and 1 base from J, with 11 bases in between. This CDR3 reads CASSLAFGARTDTQYF. CDR3 nucleotide sequence: TGTGCCAGCAGCTTAGCGTTCGGCGCGCGCACAGATACGCAGTATTTT.

The V and J genes are TRBV7-9 and TRBJ2-5, with D perhaps matching TRBD2 (5 bases). Trimming left V 5 bases short and J 5 bases short, with 15 bases between. Germline loops: CDR1 SEHNR, CDR2 FQNEAQ (reference sequence). This CDR3 region has 14 residues. Here the CDR3 DNA reads TGTGCCAGCAGCCCACTGGGCGAGCGGGAGACCCAGTACTTC. This translates into CASSPLGERETQYF.

The genes are TRBV27 and TRBJ2-1; either TRBD1 or TRBD2 may fit D (5 bases each). CDR1 and CDR2 (germline): MNHEY, SMNVEV (reference sequence). This CDR3 is built from 15 residues. V was shortened by 4 bases and J by 9 bases, with 19 bases between the two germline ends. This CDR3 is CASSSGTGHWGEQFF. CDR3 coding DNA: TGTGCCAGCAGTTCAGGGACGGGCCACTGGGGTGAGCAGTTCTTC.

The V gene is TRBV7-2, the J gene TRBJ2-5, with a tentative D call TRBD2 (6 bases). Per the germline V gene, CDR1 is SGHTA and CDR2 is FQGNSA. V lost 7 bases to trimming and J lost 5 bases, with 11 bases between them. The CDR3 covers 12 residues. CDR3 nucleotide sequence: TGTGCCAGCAACAATCTAGCGGAGACCCAGTACTTC. Protein sequence: CASNNLAETQYF.

Only one count was recorded for this clone. V is TRBV7-3 and J is TRBJ1-1, with 7 bases identical to TRBD1. Germline CDR1 is SGHTA and CDR2 is FQGTGA. V was pared by 1 base and J by 5 bases, with 10 bases of the junction left unmatched. This CDR3 spans 16 amino acids. The chain's CDR3 is CASSLNTGVIGTEAFF. The CDR3, as DNA: TGTGCCAGCAGCTTAAATACAGGGGTTATCGGAACTGAAGCTTTCTTT.

The genes are TRBV5-6 and TRBJ2-1; unclear D gene. This CDR3 has 11 amino acids. With 1 base removed from V and 8 bases from J, the gap between germline ends came to 4 bases. The germline CDR1 and CDR2 sequences are SGHDT and YYEEEE. CDR3 sequence (DNA): TGTGCCAGCAGCTTGTGGGATGAGCAGTTCTTC. Protein: CASSLWDEQFF.

V gene TRBV27 combines with J gene TRBJ1-2, with unresolved D. The V end was cut by 4 bases, the J end by 2 bases, with 20 bases between. The CDR3 is made up of 17 amino acids. Germline loops: CDR1 MNHEY, CDR2 SMNVEV (reference sequence). The chain's CDR3 is CASSSLLGRGGNYGYTF. In DNA form, the CDR3 reads TGTGCCAGCAGTTCATTACTAGGGAGAGGAGGGAACTATGGCTACACCTTC.

The rearrangement links TRBV6-2 or TRBV6-3 to TRBJ2-7, with 7 bases fitting TRBD2. The germline V gene has CDR1 MNHEY and CDR2 SVGEGT. The CDR3 is 13 amino acids. Losses at the gene ends were 5 bases for V and 3 bases for J; bases not matched to a gene: 4. The CDR3 region has the DNA TGTGCCAGCAGTAGACTAGCTTTCTACGAGCAGTACGTC. Translation: CASSRLAFYEQYV.

The rearrangement uses TRBV14 and TRBJ1-2, with D possibly matching TRBD1 (6 bases). Trimming pared 4 bases from V and 8 bases from J, leaving 14 bases between. CDR3 length equals 13 residues. Germline loops: CDR1 SGHDN, CDR2 FVKESK. The CDR3 nucleotides are TGTGCCAGCAGCCGGGCCCTGGGGGGCGGCTACACCTTC. It specifies CASSRALGGGYTF.

This chain connects TRBV24-1 to TRBJ1-3; D is unresolved. V lost 3 bases, J lost 7 bases, and 3 bases lay in between. This CDR3 spans 11 amino acids. CDR1 KGHDR and CDR2 SFDVKD come from the germline V gene. The CDR3 nucleotides are TGTGCCACCAGTGATGGGAACACCATATATTTT. Its translation is CATSDGNTIYF.

This chain joins TRBV5-1 and TRBJ1-3; D uncertain. V gave up 0 bases and J gave up 0 bases, with 13 bases separating them. The CDR3 loop spans 17 amino acids. Looked up from germline, CDR1 is SGHRS and CDR2 is YFSETQ. The CDR3, as DNA: TGCGCCAGCAGCTTGGAGTTGTATGCGAGCTCTGGAAACACCATATATTTT. This codes for CASSLELYASSGNTIYF.

On this clone: Other nucleotide sequences from this sample produce the same CDR3. The gene calls are TRBV18 and TRBJ1-5; D is ambiguous. Trimming cost V 3 bases and J 0 bases, with 9 bases left between them. From germline, CDR1 is KGHSH and CDR2 LQKENI. The CDR3 consists of 15 residues. CDR3 sequence (DNA): TGTGCCAGCTCACCGGGGTCTCATAGCAATCAGCCCCAGCATTTT. This encodes CASSPGSHSNQPQHF.

The CDR3 loop reads CATGQGLSNEQFF. DNA for the CDR3: TGTGCCACCGGACAGGGTTTGTCCAATGAGCAGTTCTTC. This chain joins TRBV10-3 and TRBJ2-1; 8 bases are a match to TRBD1. From germline, CDR1 is ENHRY and CDR2 SYGVKD. The V segment lost 10 bases and the J segment 6 bases; nucleotides outside the gene matches: 8. CDR3 length: 13 residues.

The chain combines TRBV4-3 with TRBJ1-1, with D unclear. In germline, CDR1 is LGHNA, CDR2 YSLEER. The CDR3 runs 14 residues. Trimming removed 0 bases from V and 9 bases from J, with 14 bases in between. The CDR3 DNA sequence: TGCGCCAGCAGCCAAGATTGGGCCGGCTCTAAAGCTTTCTTT. Translation: CASSQDWAGSKAFF.